The next 24 T cell receptor beta chains were all read from a single sample in a study of blood T cell repertoires in COVID-19. Profiling relied on immunoSEQ multiplex PCR, and the TCRdb table lists in-frame clones only, not all of them. Of 390,000 or so clones detected, 86% appear once; the ten largest clones hold over 1.3%. The sequencing input was peripheral blood. The receptors were gathered from a woman younger than 45 with active or convalescent COVID-19.

The chain joins TRBV5-1 to TRBJ2-7; 8 nucleotides line up with TRBD2. This CDR3 contains 15 residues. CDR1 is SGHRS, CDR2 YFSETQ, per germline. V shed 5 bases and J 7 bases; nucleotides not matched to a gene: 14. CDR3 in amino acids: CASSGPSGGAGEQYF. The DNA for the CDR3 is TGCGCCAGCAGTGGTCCGTCCGGGGGGGCCGGGGAGCAGTACTTC.

This clone appeared a single time. V and J are TRBV6-1 and TRBJ1-1; maybe TRBD1 (5 bases). The CDR3 covers 14 residues. Germline CDR1 reads MNHNS; CDR2 reads SASEGT. The V and J ends lost 2 bases and 5 bases respectively, with 12 bases between them. CDR3 nucleotide sequence: TGTGCCAGCAGTGAACAGGGTGGTGGTACTGAAGCTTTCTTT. This codes for CASSEQGGGTEAFF.

The chain joins TRBV5-1 to TRBJ1-1; TRBD1 aligns across 7 bases. Germline loops: CDR1 SGHRS, CDR2 YFSETQ. V shed 0 bases and J 3 bases; nucleotides not matched to a gene: 5. The CDR3 extends over 15 amino acids. CDR3 amino acids: CASSLGKGADTEAFF. In DNA form, the CDR3 reads TGCGCCAGCAGCTTGGGGAAGGGGGCTGACACTGAAGCTTTCTTT.

The V gene is TRBV14, the J gene TRBJ1-2; tentatively, D is TRBD1 (6 bases). V lost 4 bases and J lost 4, with 13 bases in between. This CDR3 is built from 14 residues. Germline assignment: CDR1 SGHDN and CDR2 FVKESK. CDR3 loop: CASSRQAEPYGYTF. The CDR3 DNA reads as TGTGCCAGCAGCCGACAGGCGGAACCCTATGGCTACACCTTC.

This chain uses TRBV19 with TRBJ2-7, with 13 positions matching TRBD2. This CDR3 region has 15 residues. V trimming: 5 bases; J trimming: 1 base; junction bases outside the gene matches: 2. Germline V gene data show CDR1 as LNHDA and CDR2 as SQIVND (reference sequence). In DNA, the CDR3 is TGTGCCAGTAGTTGGACTAGCGGGGGATCCTACGAGCAGTACTTC. This encodes CASSWTSGGSYEQYF.

The V call is TRBV14, the J call TRBJ1-1, with 7 positions matching TRBD1. The length of the CDR3 is 16 residues. V was pared by 2 bases and J by 6 bases, with 12 bases of the junction left unmatched. The V gene's germline CDR1 is SGHDN and CDR2 FVKESK. The CDR3 DNA follows: TGTGCCAGCAGCCAATCAACAGGGGTTTGGTCTCCTGAAGCTTTCTTT. It encodes CASSQSTGVWSPEAFF.

J is TRBJ2-3 and V is TRBV14; D not resolved. This CDR3 contains 14 residues. Germline V lookup: CDR1 SGHDN, CDR2 FVKESK. DNA of the CDR3: TGTCCCACCCTACTGGTACGTAGCACAGATACGCAGTATTTT. This encodes CPTLLVRSTDTQYF. Full variable domain (missing parts from reference TRBV14 and TRBJ2-3): EAGVTQFPSHSVIEKGQTVTLRCDPISGHDNLYWYRRVMGKEIKFLLHFVKESKQDESGMPNNRFLAERTGGTYSTLKVQPAELEDSGVYFCPTLLVRSTDTQYFGPGTRLTVL.

The chain has TRBV19 and TRBJ2-7; the match to TRBD2 covers 8 bases. The germline gives CDR1 LNHDA, CDR2 SQIVND (reference sequence). With V trimmed by 3 bases and J by 0 bases, 1 base remained unmatched. The length of the CDR3 is 14 residues. The CDR3 nucleotides read TGTGCCAGTAGTATTAGCGGGGACTCCTACGAGCAGTACTTC. This translates into CASSISGDSYEQYF.

CDR3 sequence: CSAAGGYTF. The CDR3 DNA is TGCAGTGCCGCGGGAGGCTACACCTTC. The rearrangement uses TRBV20-1 and TRBJ1-2, with D unclear. V lost 6 bases and J 8 bases, leaving 7 bases between the germline ends. Looked up from germline, CDR1 is DFQATT and CDR2 is SNEGSKA (reference sequence). This CDR3 region has 9 residues.

The chain carries TRBV19 and TRBJ1-5; D is unresolved. CDR1 and CDR2 from the germline V gene are LNHDA and SQIVND (reference sequence). Trimming left V 7 bases short and J 0 bases short, with 7 bases between. The CDR3 runs 13 residues. This CDR3 is CASMGSSNQPQHF. The CDR3 region has the DNA TGTGCCAGTATGGGCAGTAGCAATCAGCCCCAGCATTTT.

The chain uses TRBV5-1 and TRBJ1-1; 8 positions agree with TRBD1. After removal of 1 base from V and 1 base from J, the junction contained 3 bases not matched to a gene. Germline CDR1 SGHRS, CDR2 YFSETQ. The CDR3 totals 15 residues. The CDR3 loop is CASSLWTGQNTEAFF. The DNA of the CDR3 is TGCGCCAGCAGCTTGTGGACAGGGCAGAACACTGAAGCTTTCTTT.

The chain links TRBV19 to TRBJ1-4; maybe TRBD1 (6 bases). The germline V gene encodes CDR1 LNHDA and CDR2 SQIVND (reference sequence). Trimming stripped 5 bases from V and 3 bases from J, with 10 bases between. This CDR3 has 14 residues. CDR3 region: CASSAQGANEKLFF. The CDR3 DNA is TGTGCCAGTAGTGCACAGGGAGCTAATGAAAAACTGTTTTTT.

V usage is TRBV2 and J usage is TRBJ1-6; D possibly corresponds to TRBD1 (5 bases). V was clipped by 4 bases and J by 11 bases, with 15 bases between them. Per germline, CDR1 SNHLY and CDR2 FYNNEI. This CDR3 has 14 amino acids. CDR3 region: CASSVETDLAPLHF. CDR3 coding DNA: TGTGCCAGCAGTGTTGAGACAGATTTAGCACCCCTCCACTTT.

The gene calls are TRBV10-2 and TRBJ2-1; no clear D gene. CDR1 WSHSY and CDR2 SAAADI come from the germline V gene. V gave up 2 bases and J gave up 0 bases, with 5 bases separating them. This CDR3 contains 14 residues. CDR3 nucleotides: TGCGCCAGCAGTGAGGGCGGCTCCTACAATGAGCAGTTCTTC. It translates to CASSEGGSYNEQFF.

The chain has TRBV7-2 and TRBJ2-5, with 7 bases matching TRBD1. The germline V gene encodes CDR1 SGHTA and CDR2 FQGNSA. The length of the CDR3 is 14 residues. V trimming: 5 bases; J trimming: 7 bases; junction bases outside the gene matches: 10. DNA for the CDR3: TGTGCCAGCAGCCTTACAGGGGCCCAGGGGACCCAGTACTTC. Encoded protein: CASSLTGAQGTQYF. The full variable domain, with the rest looked up from reference TRBV7-2 and TRBJ2-5, is GAGVSQSPSNKVTEKGKDVELRCDPISGHTALYWYRQSLGQGLEFLIYFQGNSAPDKSGLPSDRFSAERTGGSVSTLTIQRTQQEDSAVYLCASSLTGAQGTQYFGPGTRLLVL.

The rearrangement links TRBV7-6 to TRBJ1-1; 7 nucleotides agree with TRBD1. The CDR3 contains 16 residues. CDR1 is SGHVS, CDR2 FNYEAQ, per germline. After removal of 1 base from V and 0 bases from J, the junction contained 5 bases not matched to a gene. CDR3 nucleotides: TGTGCCAGCAGCTTAGACGGCAGGGGGGTGAACACTGAAGCTTTCTTT. It is translated as CASSLDGRGVNTEAFF.

The V call is TRBV10-3, the J call TRBJ1-3; weak D call: TRBD1 (6 bases). Germline values: CDR1 ENHRY, CDR2 SYGVKD. The CDR3 runs 13 residues. V lost 4 bases, J lost 2 bases, and 6 bases lay in between. For the CDR3, the DNA is TGTGCCATCAGTGCAGGGGCTGGAAACACCATATATTTT. Residues: CAISAGAGNTIYF.

The count of this clone is one. The chain couples TRBV19 to TRBJ1-6; 8 bases are a match to TRBD1. Losses at the gene ends were 4 bases for V and 7 bases for J; bases not matched to a gene: 9. In germline, CDR1 is LNHDA, CDR2 SQIVND (reference sequence). The CDR3 contains 16 residues. CDR3 in amino acids: CASSSPGTGANSPLHF. In nucleotides, the CDR3 is TGTGCCAGTAGTAGCCCCGGGACAGGAGCCAATTCACCCCTCCACTTT.

This chain connects TRBV5-1 to TRBJ2-7, with D maybe TRBD2 (6 bases). The germline V and J ends were trimmed by 0 bases and 2 bases, with 12 bases remaining between them. The germline CDR1 and CDR2 sequences are SGHRS and YFSETQ. The CDR3 consists of 15 residues. Here the CDR3 reads CASSLGLDHPYEQYF. CDR3 coding DNA: TGCGCCAGCAGCTTGGGACTAGACCATCCCTACGAGCAGTACTTC.

The genes are TRBV7-8 and TRBJ1-1; D is unresolved. Trimming removed 3 bases at V and 10 bases at J, with 12 bases between. Looked up from germline, CDR1 is SGHVS and CDR2 is FQNEAQ. This CDR3 comprises 12 residues. The chain's CDR3 is CASSFPGNRAFF. In DNA, the CDR3 is TGTGCCAGCAGCTTCCCCGGGAATAGAGCTTTCTTT.

The rearrangement links TRBV11-2 to TRBJ2-7, with D possibly TRBD1 on 6 matching bases. This CDR3 is 14 amino acids long. The V gene's germline CDR1 is SGHAT and CDR2 FQNNGV. V was clipped by 2 bases and J by 3 bases, with 11 bases between them. Here the CDR3 reads CASSLRTAHYEQYF. The CDR3 region has the DNA TGTGCCAGCAGCTTAAGGACAGCCCACTACGAGCAGTACTTC.

This clone was found once. The V call is TRBV7-6, the J call TRBJ2-7, with a tentative D call TRBD1 (5 bases). Germline values: CDR1 SGHVS, CDR2 FNYEAQ. This CDR3 contains 15 residues. V lost 0 bases, J lost 3 bases, and 12 bases lay in between. The DNA of the CDR3 is TGTGCCAGCAGCTTAGCGGCAGACAGCAACTACGAGCAGTACTTC. As protein: CASSLAADSNYEQYF.

The chain joins TRBV4-1 to TRBJ2-7; a possible D gene is TRBD1 (5 bases). CDR1 and CDR2 from the germline V gene are MGHRA and YSYEKL. The CDR3 sequence is 13 residues long. V lost 4 bases to trimming and J lost 2 bases, with 9 bases between them. CDR3 sequence: CASSLDSPYEQYF. In DNA, the CDR3 is TGCGCCAGCAGCCTCGACAGTCCCTACGAGCAGTACTTC.

In the case of this clone: The sample contains more than one DNA sequence encoding this CDR3. V is TRBV18 and J is TRBJ1-5; 7 positions agree with TRBD1. The V segment lost 2 bases and the J segment 3 bases; nucleotides outside the gene matches: 1. CDR1 is KGHSH and CDR2 is LQKENI in the germline V gene. The CDR3 spans 14 residues. CDR3 nucleotide sequence: TGTGCCAGCTCACCAGGGACAGACAATCAGCCCCAGCATTTT. Encoded protein: CASSPGTDNQPQHF.